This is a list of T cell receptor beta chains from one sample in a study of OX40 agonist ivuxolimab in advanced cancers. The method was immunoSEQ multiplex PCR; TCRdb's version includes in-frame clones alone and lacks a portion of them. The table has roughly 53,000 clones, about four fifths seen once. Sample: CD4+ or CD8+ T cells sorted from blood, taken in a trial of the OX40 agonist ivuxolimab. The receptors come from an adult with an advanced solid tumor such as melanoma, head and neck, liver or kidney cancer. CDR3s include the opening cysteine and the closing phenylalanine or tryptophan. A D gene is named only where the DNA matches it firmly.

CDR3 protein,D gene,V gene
CASRIMTGIAFF,NA,TRBV2
CASSSAVTNEKLFF,NA,TRBV19
CACVPGVSGANVLTF,NA,TRBV30
CASSFDASYNEQFF,NA,TRBV5-5
CASSSGFAPNYGYTF,NA,TRBV28
CASGPGVDLGSGNTIYF,NA,TRBV27
CASSEQSGSLGDEQFF,TRBD2,TRBV6-1
CASRSRAGGETQYF,TRBD2,TRBV2
CAWSYLGAANTGELFF,NA,TRBV30
CASIPGGGRHNEQFF,TRBD2,TRBV28
CASSRGLVGTDTQYF,TRBD2,TRBV7-9
CSVQGVRDTEAFF,NA,TRBV29-1
CASSLAPGTVLPLHF,TRBD1,TRBV5-8
CASTPRTGGNQPQHF,TRBD1,TRBV19
CASSDSRGGNTEAFF,NA,TRBV6-4
CASSAGGFPGELFF,NA,TRBV10-3
CASSQDLGTGTDTQYF,NA,TRBV4-3